The 2 T cell receptor beta chains reported below all come from one sample, sequenced in a study of T cell changes during pregnancy in multiple sclerosis. Here immunoSEQ multiplex PCR was the method, and the copy in TCRdb shows in-frame clones only, minus some. The table includes approximately 74,000 clones, 75% to 90% detected once. The input for sequencing was peripheral blood, taken before pregnancy. The receptors derive from a female donor with multiple sclerosis, enrolled in a pregnancy study.

The J gene is TRBJ2-3, the V gene TRBV5-4; tentatively, D is TRBD1 (6 bases). Trimming left V 4 bases short and J 0 bases short, with 15 bases between. The germline gives CDR1 SGHNT, CDR2 YYREEE (reference sequence). The CDR3 spans 16 residues. CDR3 nucleotides: TGTGCCAGCAGCCTTAGGACAGACTCTAGCACAGATACGCAGTATTTT. Residues: CASSLRTDSSTDTQYF. The full variable domain, completed using reference TRBV5-4 and TRBJ2-3, is ETGVTQSPTHLIKTRGQQVTLRCSSQSGHNTVSWYQQALGQGPQFIFQYYREEENGRGNFPPRFSGLQFPNYSSELNVNALELDDSALYLCASSLRTDSSTDTQYFGPGTRLTVL.

For this clone: Compared with germline, one end of the junction differs, possibly owing to a read error. The genes are TRBV7-9 and TRBJ2-7; 7 bases are shared with TRBD1. This CDR3 spans 12 amino acids. Germline-derived CDR1 and CDR2 are SEHNR and FQNEAQ (reference sequence). The CDR3 here is CASSQIIGDSNF. CDR3 nucleotide sequence: TGTGCCAGCAGCCAAATCATCGGGGACAGTAACTTC.